These 22 T cell receptor beta chains were all obtained from the same sample, sequenced in a study of blood T cell repertoires in COVID-19 (dated by TCRdb to between 2020 and 2021). Receptor libraries were prepared by the immunoSEQ multiplex PCR assay. Not all clones reach the TCRdb copy of this immuneACCESS table, which keeps in-frame sequences only. Checked studies attribute under half of the gap to unresolved V genes and leave the rest unexplained. The sample has around 700,000 clones on record, around 89% of them singletons. 0.2% to 0.3% of the sample goes to the ten largest clones. Sequencing was performed on peripheral blood. Source of these receptors: a woman between 18 and 29 years old with acute or convalescent COVID-19.

The chain recombines TRBV7-2 with TRBJ1-2, with 10 bases lining up with TRBD1. Germline V gene lookup returns CDR1 SGHTA and CDR2 FQGNSA. The CDR3 totals 15 residues. The V segment lost 8 bases and the J segment 3 bases; nucleotides outside the gene matches: 9. The CDR3 nucleotides read TGTGCCAGCGGGCGGGACAGGGGAACCCACTATGGCTACACCTTC. This codes for CASGRDRGTHYGYTF. Supplemented by reference TRBV7-2 and TRBJ1-2, the full variable domain reads GAGVSQSPSNKVTEKGKDVELRCDPISGHTALYWYRQSLGQGLEFLIYFQGNSAPDKSGLPSDRFSAERTGGSVSTLTIQRTQQEDSAVYLCASGRDRGTHYGYTFGSGTRLTVV.

A remark on this clone: Additional DNA sequences in this sample encode the identical CDR3. The V and J genes are TRBV30 and TRBJ1-3; D remains ambiguous. This CDR3 region has 14 residues. Germline CDR1 and CDR2: GTSNPN and SVGIG (reference sequence). The V end was cut by 1 base, the J end by 1 base, with 8 bases between. CDR3: CAWSAGSSGNTIYF. The CDR3 DNA is TGTGCCTGGAGTGCTGGCAGTTCTGGAAACACCATATATTTT.

This clone was counted once. The chain uses TRBV7-8 and TRBJ2-7; 14 bases are shared with TRBD2. The germline CDR1 and CDR2 sequences are SGHVS and FQNEAQ. V was clipped by 5 bases and J by 4 bases; unmatched bases: 16. The CDR3 is made up of 19 amino acids. This CDR3 reads CASSVRTSGGRSPLYEQYF. DNA for the CDR3: TGTGCCAGCAGCGTACGGACTAGCGGGGGGCGGTCTCCTTTATACGAGCAGTACTTC.

The chain couples TRBV6-2 or TRBV6-3 to TRBJ1-1; D is ambiguous. The germline gives CDR1 MNHEY, CDR2 SVGEGT. The CDR3 runs to 14 residues. V was trimmed by 4 bases and J by 3 bases, leaving 12 bases between them. The CDR3 loop is CASSSLLSDTEAFF. In DNA, the CDR3 is TGTGCCAGCAGTTCTTTACTTTCCGACACTGAAGCTTTCTTT.

The chain links TRBV9 to TRBJ1-2, with D possibly being TRBD1 (6 bases). Germline V lookup: CDR1 SGDLS, CDR2 YYNGEE. V was pared by 0 bases and J by 6 bases, with 18 bases between. The CDR3 length is 16 residues. This CDR3 reads CASSVGGPSPSDGYTF. CDR3 DNA sequence: TGTGCCAGCAGCGTAGGGGGGCCCAGCCCAAGCGATGGCTACACCTTC. The full variable domain, its missing parts supplied by reference TRBV9 and TRBJ1-2, is DSGVTQTPKHLITATGQRVTLRCSPRSGDLSVYWYQQSLDQGLQFLIQYYNGEERAKGNILERFSAQQFPDLHSELNLSSLELGDSALYFCASSVGGPSPSDGYTFGSGTRLTVV.

This rearrangement joins TRBV30 to TRBJ2-1; 7 bases fit TRBD2. This CDR3 spans 15 amino acids. Germline CDR1 and CDR2: GTSNPN and SVGIG (reference sequence). With V trimmed by 4 bases and J by 7 bases, 13 bases remained unmatched. CDR3 protein: CAWKNSGARQNEQFF. The CDR3 DNA reads TGTGCCTGGAAGAACAGCGGGGCGAGGCAGAATGAGCAGTTCTTC.

The rearrangement links TRBV6-4 to TRBJ1-6, with 7 bases lining up with TRBD1. The ends lost 1 base at V and 7 bases at J; junction bases unmatched: 4. Per germline, CDR1 MRHNA and CDR2 SNTAGT. The CDR3 is 15 amino acids. CDR3: CASSDYGQENSPLHF. As DNA, the CDR3 is TGTGCCAGCAGTGACTACGGACAGGAAAATTCACCCCTCCACTTT.

This sequence joins TRBV18 and TRBJ1-5; D is uncertain. In germline, CDR1 is KGHSH, CDR2 LQKENI. Deletions cut 3 bases from V and 1 base from J, with 13 bases between. CDR3 length equals 16 residues. The CDR3 here is CASSPKRRLSNQPQHF. CDR3 nucleotides: TGTGCCAGCTCACCCAAAAGGAGGCTCAGCAATCAGCCCCAGCATTTT.

The chain is built from TRBV12-5 and TRBJ1-1; 8 positions match TRBD1. Germline assignment: CDR1 LGHNT and CDR2 FRNRAP. Trimming took 4 bases from V and 0 from J; bases not matched to a gene: 4. The CDR3 covers 15 residues. The CDR3 region has the DNA TGTGCTAGTGGTTGGACACAGGGGGTGAACACTGAAGCTTTCTTT. Protein: CASGWTQGVNTEAFF.

The rearrangement links TRBV19 to TRBJ1-5; D not certain. From germline, CDR1 is LNHDA and CDR2 SQIVND (reference sequence). V shed 8 bases and J shed 6 bases, with 14 bases lying between them. The CDR3 loop spans 13 amino acids. The CDR3 loop reads CASALTTPQPQHF. The DNA of the CDR3 is TGTGCCAGTGCTTTAACAACCCCTCAGCCCCAGCATTTT. The variable domain in full, completed from reference TRBV19 and TRBJ1-5, reads DGGITQSPKYLFRKEGQNVTLSCEQNLNHDAMYWYRQDPGQGLRLIYYSQIVNDFQKGDIAEGYSVSREKKESFPLTVTSAQKNPTAFYLCASALTTPQPQHFGDGTRLSIL.

This clone came up once. The genes are TRBV19 and TRBJ1-5; no firm D call. The CDR3 contains 14 residues. V dropped 3 bases and J dropped 8 bases, with 14 bases sitting between them. The germline V gene has CDR1 LNHDA and CDR2 SQIVND (reference sequence). The CDR3 sequence is CASSIRYAAEPQHF. DNA for the CDR3: TGTGCCAGTAGTATTCGATACGCGGCGGAGCCCCAGCATTTT.

The J gene is TRBJ1-5, the V gene TRBV12-2; TRBD1 is the table's D call and was not checked against the DNA. TRBV12-2 has pseudogene status. The CDR3 contains 13 residues. The CDR3 DNA reads TGTGCAAGTCGCTCCAGGGTCAATCAGCCCCAGCATTTT. Translating gives CASRSRVNQPQHF.

The chain links TRBV4-3 to TRBJ1-2; D remains ambiguous. Germline V gene sequence: CDR1 LGHNA, CDR2 YSLEER. The length of the CDR3 is 14 residues. V lost 3 bases to trimming and J lost 1 base, with 9 bases between them. The DNA for the CDR3 is TGCGCCAGCAGCCATGAGACGGGTAACTATGGCTACACCTTC. The encoded protein is CASSHETGNYGYTF.

The V gene is TRBV5-5, the J gene TRBJ1-6; D remains ambiguous. V dropped 4 bases and J dropped 13 bases, with 18 bases sitting between them. The germline V gene has CDR1 SGHKS and CDR2 YYEKEE (reference sequence). The CDR3 consists of 14 residues. The CDR3 DNA is TGTGCCAGCAGCCCGGTTGCGGGAGAGATCCCCCTCCACTTT. It specifies CASSPVAGEIPLHF.

This clone was seen just once. The chain recombines TRBV3-1 (or the pseudogene TRBV3-2) with TRBJ2-1; the match to TRBD1 covers 7 bases. The V gene's germline CDR1 is LGHDT and CDR2 YNNKEL (reference sequence). The ends lost 8 bases at V and 6 bases at J; junction bases unmatched: 19. This CDR3 contains 17 residues. CDR3 in amino acids: CASGTRSPGQNGNEQFF. In nucleotides, the CDR3 is TGTGCCAGCGGAACTAGGAGCCCGGGACAGAATGGCAATGAGCAGTTCTTC.

The rearrangement uses TRBV5-1 and TRBJ2-7; a possible D gene is TRBD1 (6 bases). The V gene lost 2 bases and the J gene lost 2 bases, with 11 bases spanning the gap. Germline V gives CDR1 SGHRS, CDR2 YFSETQ. This CDR3 region has 14 residues. CDR3 in amino acids: CASSLQGSPYEQYF. The CDR3 DNA sequence: TGCGCCAGCAGCTTACAGGGTAGCCCCTACGAGCAGTACTTC.

J is TRBJ1-1 and V is TRBV3-1 (or the pseudogene TRBV3-2), with 9 bases matching TRBD1. Germline V CDR1 and CDR2: LGHDT, YNNKEL (reference sequence). The V segment lost 6 bases and the J segment 3 bases; nucleotides outside the gene matches: 8. The length of the CDR3 is 15 residues. This chain's CDR3 is CASSPGTGKHTEAFF. The DNA for the CDR3 is TGTGCCAGCAGTCCCGGGACAGGGAAGCACACTGAAGCTTTCTTT.

This rearrangement joins TRBV12-5 to TRBJ2-3, with TRBD2 matching over 11 bases. Trimming at V came to 0 bases and at J to 2 bases, leaving 4 bases not matched to a gene. This CDR3 is built from 17 residues. Germline V gives CDR1 LGHNT, CDR2 FRNRAP. The DNA of the CDR3 is TGTGCTAGTGGTTTGGTACTAGCGGGGGCCCACACAGATACGCAGTATTTT. Translated, it gives CASGLVLAGAHTDTQYF. Together with reference TRBV12-5 and TRBJ2-3, the CDR3 gives the full variable domain: DARVTQTPRHKVTEMGQEVTMRCQPILGHNTVFWYRQTMMQGLELLAYFRNRAPLDDSGMPKDRFSAEMPDATLATLKIQPSEPRDSAVYFCASGLVLAGAHTDTQYFGPGTRLTVL.

The V call is TRBV24-1, the J call TRBJ2-1, with D possibly matching TRBD2 (5 bases). Germline V lookup: CDR1 KGHDR, CDR2 SFDVKD. Deletions cut 0 bases from V and 2 bases from J, with 10 bases between. The CDR3 is made up of 16 amino acids. CDR3 amino acids: CATSDLRGGAYNEQFF. CDR3 DNA sequence: TGTGCCACCAGTGATTTGCGGGGTGGGGCCTACAATGAGCAGTTCTTC.

V and J are TRBV5-1 and TRBJ1-3; D unresolved. Trimming stripped 0 bases from V and 0 bases from J, with 7 bases between. The CDR3 covers 15 residues. From germline, CDR1 is SGHRS and CDR2 YFSETQ. The CDR3 spells CASSLGDNSGNTIYF. In DNA, the CDR3 is TGCGCCAGCAGCTTGGGCGACAACTCTGGAAACACCATATATTTT.

This chain links TRBV6-1 with TRBJ1-1, with TRBD1 identical over 7 bases. CDR1 and CDR2 (germline): MNHNS, SASEGT. The CDR3 has 16 residues. J gave up 3 bases and V 1 base, and 8 bases lay outside the gene matches. The CDR3 sequence is CASSEETGNLDTEAFF. CDR3 coding DNA: TGTGCCAGCAGTGAAGAGACAGGGAATTTGGACACTGAAGCTTTCTTT.

The V call is TRBV19, the J call TRBJ1-1; D possibly corresponds to TRBD1 (5 bases). This CDR3 is built from 17 residues. V was clipped by 4 bases and J by 1 base, with 19 bases between them. In germline, CDR1 is LNHDA, CDR2 SQIVND (reference sequence). The CDR3 reads CASSSRDSPRKNTEAFF. DNA for the CDR3: TGTGCCAGTAGTAGCAGGGACTCCCCGAGGAAGAACACTGAAGCTTTCTTT.